These 6 T cell receptor beta chains were all obtained from the same sample, sequenced in a study of T cell changes during pregnancy in multiple sclerosis. Clones were sequenced by immunoSEQ multiplex PCR, and TCRdb holds only the in-frame ones, with some missing. The sample shows some 70,000 clones, roughly 91% of them seen only once. The source was CD4+ T cells from peripheral blood mononuclear cells, collected in the third trimester of pregnancy. These receptors were taken from a female donor in good health, enrolled as a control in a pregnancy study.

The chain links TRBV5-5 to TRBJ2-2; D may be TRBD1 (6 bases). Germline CDR1 and CDR2: SGHKS and YYEKEE (reference sequence). V dropped 3 bases and J dropped 2 bases, with 14 bases sitting between them. This CDR3 is 16 amino acids long. The CDR3 DNA reads as TGTGCCAGCAGCTCAAACGCAGGGGTTAACACCGGGGAGCTGTTTTTT. It yields the protein CASSSNAGVNTGELFF.

As regards this clone: Other DNA sequences from this sample encode an identical CDR3 as well. The gene calls are TRBV6-1 and TRBJ1-2; tentatively, D is TRBD1 (6 bases). Germline V gene data show CDR1 as MNHNS and CDR2 as SASEGT. This CDR3 spans 12 amino acids. The germline V and J ends were trimmed by 3 bases and 5 bases, with 7 bases remaining between them. The CDR3 DNA sequence: TGTGCCAGCAGTGACAGGGGATATGGCTACACCTTC. This codes for CASSDRGYGYTF.

This sequence joins TRBV30 and TRBJ1-5; TRBD1 matches at 7 bases. Unmatched junction bases numbered 3, after V lost 1 base and J lost 0 bases. Germline V lookup: CDR1 GTSNPN, CDR2 SVGIG (reference sequence). The length of the CDR3 is 15 residues. The CDR3 loop is CAWSGGTVSNQPQHF. The CDR3, as DNA: TGTGCCTGGAGTGGTGGGACAGTTAGCAATCAGCCCCAGCATTTT.

Points on this clone: In the same sample, other DNA sequences code for this CDR3. The gene calls are TRBV7-2 and TRBJ2-3, with 11 bases matching TRBD2. This CDR3 region has 16 residues. Germline CDR1 is SGHTA and CDR2 is FQGNSA. V was pared by 3 bases and J by 1 base, with 3 bases of the junction left unmatched. CDR3 DNA: TGTGCCAGCAGCTTTAGCGGGGGGGCTGGCACAGATACGCAGTATTTT. Its translation: CASSFSGGAGTDTQYF. Drawing the rest from reference TRBV7-2 and TRBJ2-3, the complete variable domain is GAGVSQSPSNKVTEKGKDVELRCDPISGHTALYWYRQSLGQGLEFLIYFQGNSAPDKSGLPSDRFSAERTGGSVSTLTIQRTQQEDSAVYLCASSFSGGAGTDTQYFGPGTRLTVL.

This chain uses TRBV6-6 with TRBJ2-3; the match to TRBD1 covers 7 bases. The CDR3 spans 16 residues. Trimming cost V 6 bases and J 0 bases; bases outside gene matches: 9. Germline values: CDR1 MNHNY, CDR2 SVGAGI (reference sequence). The CDR3 sequence is CASRKLGTASTDTQYF. CDR3 sequence (DNA): TGTGCCAGCAGAAAATTGGGGACAGCCAGCACAGATACGCAGTATTTT.

This chain joins TRBV6-1 and TRBJ2-1, with TRBD2 identical over 7 bases. This CDR3 has 14 residues. The germline CDR1 and CDR2 sequences are MNHNS and SASEGT. V lost 11 bases and J lost 4; bases outside the gene matches: 11. The CDR3, as DNA: TGTGCCGGAACCACTAGCGCCGAGTACAATGAGCAGTTCTTC. Residues: CAGTTSAEYNEQFF.